Only a few counts were recorded for the clone carrying this T cell receptor beta chain. The antigen is undetermined. These data originate in a study of T cell responses to AZD1222 COVID-19 vaccine. Study-wide background: Both about-4-week and about-12-week second-dose recipients were combined. Study observations and caveats: There were repertoire samples only from the period after the peak T cell response. Increased Spike-specific TCR breadth and depth were observed after two AZD1222 doses. Clonal diversity may have been underestimated, and the donors were mostly white British, with more females than males.

This CDR3 region has 14 residues. The junction had 6 bases not matched to a gene; V was cut back by 0 bases and J by 13 bases. Germline CDR1 reads SGHTA; CDR2 reads FQGNSA. Method: immunoSEQ multiplex PCR; TCRdb's copy keeps in-frame clones and lacks some. The table shows 120,000 to 150,000 clones, with under 95% occurring only once. Source: peripheral blood, taken on day 0 of AZD1222 vaccination. The V call is TRBV7-2, the J call TRBJ2-7; 13 positions agree with TRBD2. The sequence derives from an adult in good health. The CDR3 sequence is CASSLAGLAGSGYF. The CDR3 DNA reads TGTGCCAGCAGCTTAGCGGGACTAGCGGGGAGCGGATACTTC.